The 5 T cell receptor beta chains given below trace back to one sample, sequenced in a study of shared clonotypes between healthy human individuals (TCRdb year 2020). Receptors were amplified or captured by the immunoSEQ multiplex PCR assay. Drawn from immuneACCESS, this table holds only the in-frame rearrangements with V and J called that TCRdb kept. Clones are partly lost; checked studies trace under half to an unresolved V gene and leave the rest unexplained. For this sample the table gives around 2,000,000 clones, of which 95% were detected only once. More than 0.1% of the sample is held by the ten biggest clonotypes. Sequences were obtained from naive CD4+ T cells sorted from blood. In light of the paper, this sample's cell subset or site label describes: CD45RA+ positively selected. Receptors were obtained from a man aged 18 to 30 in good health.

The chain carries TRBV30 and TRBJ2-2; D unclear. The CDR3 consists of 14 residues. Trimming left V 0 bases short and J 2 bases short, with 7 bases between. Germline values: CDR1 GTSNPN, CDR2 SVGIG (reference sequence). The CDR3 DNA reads TGTGCCTGGAGTGTAGGTTCCAACACCGGGGAGCTGTTTTTT. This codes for CAWSVGSNTGELFF.

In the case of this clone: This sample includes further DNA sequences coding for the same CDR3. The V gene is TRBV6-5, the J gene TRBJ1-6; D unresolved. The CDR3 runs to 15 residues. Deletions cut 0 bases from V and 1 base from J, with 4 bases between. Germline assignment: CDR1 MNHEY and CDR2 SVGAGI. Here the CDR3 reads CASSYSGSYNSPLHF. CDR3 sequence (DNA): TGTGCCAGCAGTTACTCGGGATCCTATAATTCACCCCTCCACTTT.

CDR3 residues: CASSGLGGPDTQYF. Written as DNA, the CDR3 is TGTGCCAGCAGCGGCCTAGGTGGGCCAGATACGCAGTATTTT. The genes are TRBV5-4 and TRBJ2-3, with no clear D. With 4 bases removed from V and 4 bases from J, the gap between germline ends came to 13 bases. Germline V CDR1 and CDR2: SGHNT, YYREEE (reference sequence). CDR3 length: 14 residues. Full variable domain (rest looked up from reference TRBV5-4 and TRBJ2-3): ETGVTQSPTHLIKTRGQQVTLRCSSQSGHNTVSWYQQALGQGPQFIFQYYREEENGRGNFPPRFSGLQFPNYSSELNVNALELDDSALYLCASSGLGGPDTQYFGPGTRLTVL.

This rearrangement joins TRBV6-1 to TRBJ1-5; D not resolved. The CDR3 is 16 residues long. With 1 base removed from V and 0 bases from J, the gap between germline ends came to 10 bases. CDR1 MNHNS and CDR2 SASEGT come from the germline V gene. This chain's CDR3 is CASSEEVGISNQPQHF. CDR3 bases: TGTGCCAGCAGTGAAGAGGTGGGAATTAGCAATCAGCCCCAGCATTTT.

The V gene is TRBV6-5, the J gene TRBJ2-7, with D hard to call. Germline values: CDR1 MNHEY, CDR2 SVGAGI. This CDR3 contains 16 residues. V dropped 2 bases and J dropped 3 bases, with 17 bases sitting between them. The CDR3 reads CASSYPCHYEIYEQYF. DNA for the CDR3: TGTGCCAGCAGTTACCCCTGTCACTATGAAATCTACGAGCAGTACTTC.